The present TCR beta chain was sequenced within a study of blood T cells in healthy people across ages. Whole-study results and caveats: Researchers report that TCR beta diversity correlated strongly with naive T cell percentage.

Primed by a sample-barcoded 5' primer and a J-beta primer mix, a second PCR proceeded for roughly 6 to 12 cycles. Using its own MiXCR run on the 5' RACE reads, TCRdb lists one record per CDR3 protein. The data show 700,000 to 950,000 distinct CDR3 sequences, around 40% seen once. Germline V lookup: CDR1 SGHTA, CDR2 FQGNSA. V lost 1 base and J 1 base, leaving 13 bases between the germline ends. This CDR3 is built from 16 residues. A word on this clonotype: Its antigen is as yet unknown.

Every donor gave 8.5 to 10 milliliters of peripheral blood. Each sample yielded at least 6 micrograms of PBMC total RNA. The TCR originated in a woman in her fifties or sixties in good health. The sequencing input was blood. The V call is TRBV7-2, the J call TRBJ2-5, with D perhaps assigned TRBD1 or TRBD2 (5 bases each). CDR3 sequence (DNA): TGTGCCAGCAGCTTAGGATTTGGGGGAGCCCAAGAGACCCAGTACTTC. Amino acid sequence: CASSLGFGGAQETQYF.